Listed below are T cell receptor beta chains from one sample, sequenced in a study of T cell repertoires in cytomegalovirus infection. TCRdb re-called the reads with MiXCR, one entry per CDR3 protein. The data show 350,000 to 550,000 distinct CDR3 sequences, approximately 31% seen once. Sequencing used PBMCs. The source is a human donor in good health (CMV status not recorded). Some clones in this sample may be carry-over from other donors' samples. CDR3s include the opening cysteine and the closing phenylalanine or tryptophan. The D gene is left open where the match is weak. A clone size is listed for some rows: how often the clone was seen (once, few, many), or a class if it is expanded.

d_call: TRBD1; v_call: TRBV6-5; j_call: TRBJ2-1; clone_size: NA; cdr3_aa: CASSDLGGVYNEQFF; cdr3_nt: TGTGCCAGCAGTGATTTAGGGGGCGTGTACAATGAGCAGTTCTTC
d_call: TRBD1; v_call: TRBV28; j_call: TRBJ1-3; clone_size: NA; cdr3_aa: CASSLSPGQGTGNTIYF; cdr3_nt: TGTGCCAGCAGTTTAAGTCCGGGACAGGGGACTGGAAACACCATATATTTT
d_call: NA; v_call: TRBV12-3/TRBV12-4; j_call: TRBJ2-7; clone_size: NA; cdr3_aa: CASSEHGGQSPYEQYF; cdr3_nt: TGTGCCAGCAGTGAACACGGAGGACAGAGTCCCTACGAGCAGTACTTC
d_call: NA; v_call: TRBV6-6; j_call: TRBJ2-1; clone_size: NA; cdr3_aa: CASRSEALELFF; cdr3_nt: TGTGCCAGCAGATCAGAAGCTTTGGAGCTCTTCTTC
d_call: TRBD2; v_call: TRBV12-3/TRBV12-4; j_call: TRBJ2-1; clone_size: few; cdr3_aa: CASSSRLAGDYNEQFF; cdr3_nt: TGTGCCAGCAGTTCTCGACTAGCGGGGGATTACAATGAGCAGTTCTTC
d_call: NA; v_call: TRBV2; j_call: TRBJ2-1; clone_size: many; cdr3_aa: CASSETISYNEQFF; cdr3_nt: TGTGCCAGCAGTGAAACTATCTCCTACAATGAGCAGTTCTTC
d_call: NA; v_call: TRBV6-1; j_call: TRBJ2-5; clone_size: NA; cdr3_aa: CASSEWVNRQETQYF; cdr3_nt: TGTGCCAGCAGTGAATGGGTGAACCGCCAAGAGACCCAGTACTTC
d_call: TRBD1; v_call: TRBV2; j_call: TRBJ2-1; clone_size: few; cdr3_aa: CASSGQGIREQFF; cdr3_nt: TGTGCCAGCAGTGGACAGGGGATTAGGGAGCAGTTCTTC
d_call: NA; v_call: TRBV7-9; j_call: TRBJ2-3; clone_size: NA; cdr3_aa: CASSWEPPDTQYF; cdr3_nt: TGTGCCAGCAGCTGGGAACCCCCAGATACGCAGTATTTT
d_call: NA; v_call: TRBV18; j_call: TRBJ2-1; clone_size: few; cdr3_aa: CASSPMPARGFYNEQFF; cdr3_nt: TGTGCCAGCTCACCAATGCCTGCGCGGGGATTCTACAATGAGCAGTTCTTC
d_call: NA; v_call: TRBV6-6; j_call: TRBJ2-5; clone_size: many; cdr3_aa: CASTWDAAGYQETQYF; cdr3_nt: TGTGCCAGCACCTGGGACGCCGCGGGGTATCAAGAGACCCAGTACTTC
d_call: TRBD2; v_call: TRBV28; j_call: TRBJ2-3; clone_size: NA; cdr3_aa: CASSLATLAGGATDTQYF; cdr3_nt: TGTGCCAGCAGTTTAGCCACACTAGCGGGGGGTGCTACAGATACGCAGTATTTT
d_call: TRBD1; v_call: TRBV2; j_call: TRBJ1-1; clone_size: few; cdr3_aa: CASRADRGHSEAFF; cdr3_nt: TGTGCCAGCAGGGCGGACAGGGGGCATTCTGAAGCTTTCTTT
d_call: TRBD1; v_call: TRBV11-2; j_call: TRBJ1-4; clone_size: NA; cdr3_aa: CASSTGTGKLFF; cdr3_nt: TGTGCCAGCAGCACCGGGACAGGAAAACTGTTTTTT
d_call: TRBD1; v_call: TRBV6-2/TRBV6-3; j_call: TRBJ2-7; clone_size: NA; cdr3_aa: CASSYSSSGGLGQVPSEQYF; cdr3_nt: TGTGCCAGCAGTTACTCGTCCAGTGGGGGTCTGGGACAGGTTCCCAGCGAGCAGTACTTC
d_call: TRBD2; v_call: TRBV5-6; j_call: TRBJ2-5; clone_size: few; cdr3_aa: CASDLAGMGETQYF; cdr3_nt: TGTGCCAGCGATTTAGCGGGGATGGGGGAGACCCAGTACTTC
d_call: NA; v_call: TRBV6-5; j_call: TRBJ2-1; clone_size: few; cdr3_aa: CASSYSRGPNNEQFF; cdr3_nt: TGTGCCAGCAGTTACTCGAGGGGCCCCAACAATGAGCAGTTCTTC
d_call: TRBD2; v_call: TRBV4-1; j_call: TRBJ2-1; clone_size: many; cdr3_aa: CASSQDGAGGGYEQFF; cdr3_nt: TGCGCCAGCAGCCAAGATGGGGCGGGGGGGGGCTATGAGCAGTTCTTC
d_call: NA; v_call: TRBV7-6; j_call: TRBJ1-1; clone_size: NA; cdr3_aa: CASSSLGGADTEAFF; cdr3_nt: TGTGCCAGCAGCTCCCTAGGGGGGGCCGACACTGAAGCTTTCTTT
d_call: NA; v_call: TRBV5-6; j_call: TRBJ2-7; clone_size: NA; cdr3_aa: CASSLGGFYDQYF; cdr3_nt: TGTGCCAGCAGCTTGGGCGGGTTCTACGATCAGTACTTC
d_call: TRBD1; v_call: TRBV4-3; j_call: TRBJ2-2; clone_size: few; cdr3_aa: CASTINRGSTGELFF; cdr3_nt: TGCGCCAGCACGATAAACAGGGGGTCCACCGGGGAGCTGTTTTTT
d_call: NA; v_call: TRBV19; j_call: TRBJ2-1; clone_size: few; cdr3_aa: CASSLVDYNEQFF; cdr3_nt: TGTGCCAGTAGCCTAGTAGACTACAATGAGCAGTTCTTC
d_call: NA; v_call: TRBV6-2/TRBV6-3; j_call: TRBJ2-2; clone_size: few; cdr3_aa: CASSYSGTRNTGELFF; cdr3_nt: TGTGCCAGCAGTTACTCAGGGACCCGGAACACCGGGGAGCTGTTTTTT
d_call: NA; v_call: TRBV4-1; j_call: TRBJ1-4; clone_size: NA; cdr3_aa: CASSQIGVKLFF; cdr3_nt: TGCGCCAGCAGCCAAATAGGGGTAAAACTGTTTTTT